This is a list of T cell receptor beta chains from one sample in a study of CD8+ T cells in alopecia areata. Method: immunoSEQ multiplex PCR; TCRdb's copy keeps in-frame clones and lacks some. This sample carries about 120,000 clones, about 60% of them seen once, and the ten largest clones take around 2.8%. The sequenced sample was CD4+ T cells sorted from blood. The receptor source for this set is a human donor in good health. The CDR3 runs from the conserved cysteine through the conserved F or W. Fields, in order: clone size, V gene, D gene, J gene, CDR3 protein, CDR3 DNA. A D gene is named only where the DNA matches it firmly. Rows may omit the clone size; those that give it use once, few, many or a size class.

clone_size: .; v_call: TRBV11-1; d_call: .; j_call: TRBJ1-2; cdr3_aa: CASMQGQGYGYTF; cdr3_nt: TGTGCCAGCATGCAGGGACAAGGCTATGGCTACACCTTC
clone_size: .; v_call: TRBV29-1; d_call: .; j_call: TRBJ2-2; cdr3_aa: CSVEQGTGELFF; cdr3_nt: TGCAGCGTTGAGCAGGGCACCGGGGAGCTGTTTTTT
clone_size: .; v_call: TRBV7-6; d_call: .; j_call: TRBJ1-2; cdr3_aa: CASSSQVGSNYGYTF; cdr3_nt: TGTGCCAGCAGCTCACAGGTCGGGAGTAACTATGGCTACACCTTC
clone_size: few; v_call: TRBV29-1; d_call: TRBD1; j_call: TRBJ1-2; cdr3_aa: CSVMAGTGGGYTF; cdr3_nt: TGCAGCGTGATGGCCGGGACAGGGGGAGGCTACACCTTC
clone_size: .; v_call: TRBV2; d_call: .; j_call: TRBJ2-5; cdr3_aa: CASSKQGVTGETQYF; cdr3_nt: TGTGCCAGCAGCAAACAGGGCGTGACGGGGGAGACCCAGTACTTC
clone_size: .; v_call: TRBV12-2; d_call: .; j_call: TRBJ2-7; cdr3_aa: CASRPRRGAHEQYF; cdr3_nt: TGTGCAAGTCGCCCAAGACGCGGGGCCCACGAGCAGTACTTC
clone_size: few; v_call: TRBV27; d_call: .; j_call: TRBJ1-2; cdr3_aa: CASSLKGNYGYTF; cdr3_nt: TGTGCCAGCAGCCTTAAGGGAAACTATGGCTACACCTTC
clone_size: .; v_call: TRBV7-8; d_call: TRBD2; j_call: TRBJ2-3; cdr3_aa: CASSPSGDTQYF; cdr3_nt: TGTGCCAGCAGCCCTAGCGGGGATACGCAGTATTTT
clone_size: few; v_call: TRBV29-1; d_call: .; j_call: TRBJ1-1; cdr3_aa: CSVDSGETEAFF; cdr3_nt: TGCAGCGTTGATTCCGGGGAAACTGAAGCTTTCTTT
clone_size: .; v_call: TRBV29-1; d_call: .; j_call: TRBJ1-1; cdr3_aa: CSVTPVGAEAFF; cdr3_nt: TGCAGCGTTACTCCGGTGGGAGCTGAAGCTTTCTTT
clone_size: medium-sized; v_call: TRBV19; d_call: .; j_call: TRBJ1-5; cdr3_aa: CASTPGGASGYSNQPQHF; cdr3_nt: TGTGCCAGTACCCCCGGAGGGGCAAGCGGATATAGCAATCAGCCCCAGCATTTT
clone_size: .; v_call: TRBV6-5; d_call: .; j_call: TRBJ1-2; cdr3_aa: CASSPLGRGYTF; cdr3_nt: TGTGCCAGCAGTCCCCTGGGTCGGGGCTACACCTTC
clone_size: few; v_call: TRBV7-9; d_call: .; j_call: TRBJ2-7; cdr3_aa: CASSRGPYEQYF; cdr3_nt: TGTGCCAGCAGCCGAGGTCCTTACGAGCAGTACTTC
clone_size: .; v_call: TRBV13; d_call: TRBD1; j_call: TRBJ1-4; cdr3_aa: CASSISGTENEKLFF; cdr3_nt: TGTGCCAGCAGCATATCCGGGACAGAAAATGAAAAACTGTTTTTT
clone_size: .; v_call: TRBV30; d_call: .; j_call: TRBJ1-1; cdr3_aa: CAWGVTRNTEAFF; cdr3_nt: TGTGCCTGGGGAGTCACCAGGAACACTGAAGCTTTCTTT
clone_size: .; v_call: TRBV5-1; d_call: .; j_call: TRBJ1-1; cdr3_aa: CASSPYTTPANTEAFF; cdr3_nt: TGCGCCAGCAGCCCTTACACCACTCCGGCGAACACTGAAGCTTTCTTT
clone_size: .; v_call: TRBV19; d_call: TRBD1; j_call: TRBJ1-5; cdr3_aa: CASSTIPGQGIDQPQHF; cdr3_nt: TGTGCCAGTAGTACCATTCCGGGACAGGGGATTGATCAGCCCCAGCATTTT
clone_size: .; v_call: TRBV4-1; d_call: .; j_call: TRBJ1-5; cdr3_aa: CASSQLLNQPQHF; cdr3_nt: TGCGCCAGCAGCCAGTTACTCAATCAGCCCCAGCATTTT
clone_size: .; v_call: TRBV2; d_call: TRBD2; j_call: TRBJ2-7; cdr3_aa: CASHRLAGSWREQYF; cdr3_nt: TGTGCCAGCCACCGACTAGCGGGGTCCTGGAGGGAGCAGTACTTC
clone_size: .; v_call: TRBV7-2; d_call: .; j_call: TRBJ2-1; cdr3_aa: CASSPGPNNEQFF; cdr3_nt: TGTGCCAGCAGCCCGGGACCCAACAATGAGCAGTTCTTC
clone_size: .; v_call: TRBV27; d_call: .; j_call: TRBJ1-6; cdr3_aa: CASPRTANNSPLHF; cdr3_nt: TGTGCCAGCCCCAGGACAGCCAATAATTCACCCCTCCACTTT
clone_size: .; v_call: TRBV29-1; d_call: .; j_call: TRBJ1-3; cdr3_aa: CSVGKAGNTIYF; cdr3_nt: TGCAGCGTAGGGAAAGCTGGAAACACCATATATTTT
clone_size: once; v_call: TRBV6-5; d_call: .; j_call: TRBJ1-6; cdr3_aa: CASSYSGSPLHF; cdr3_nt: TGTGCCAGCAGTTACTCGGGTTCACCCCTCCACTTT
clone_size: .; v_call: TRBV7-3; d_call: .; j_call: TRBJ2-3; cdr3_aa: CASSLQPRTDTQYF; cdr3_nt: TGTGCCAGCAGCTTACAGCCCCGCACAGATACGCAGTATTTT
clone_size: few; v_call: TRBV29-1; d_call: TRBD2; j_call: TRBJ2-5; cdr3_aa: CSVSPSGGETQYF; cdr3_nt: TGCAGCGTTTCCCCTAGCGGGGGCGAGACCCAGTACTTC
clone_size: .; v_call: TRBV9; d_call: TRBD1; j_call: TRBJ2-1; cdr3_aa: CASSVGWEGTGYNEQFF; cdr3_nt: TGTGCCAGCAGCGTAGGATGGGAAGGGACAGGGTACAATGAGCAGTTCTTC
clone_size: once; v_call: TRBV13; d_call: .; j_call: TRBJ2-7; cdr3_aa: CASSLRPGLEQYF; cdr3_nt: TGTGCCAGCAGCTTACGCCCCGGGCTCGAGCAGTACTTC
clone_size: .; v_call: TRBV6-5; d_call: .; j_call: TRBJ2-3; cdr3_aa: CASRLAGAVTDTQYF; cdr3_nt: TGTGCCAGCAGACTTGCAGGGGCCGTCACAGATACGCAGTATTTT
clone_size: few; v_call: TRBV25-1; d_call: .; j_call: TRBJ2-6; cdr3_aa: CASSASQRANVLTF; cdr3_nt: TGTGCCAGCAGTGCGTCACAACGGGCCAACGTCCTGACTTTC
clone_size: .; v_call: TRBV2; d_call: .; j_call: TRBJ2-7; cdr3_aa: CASSPDTYEQYF; cdr3_nt: TGTGCCAGCAGTCCAGACACCTACGAGCAGTACTTC
clone_size: .; v_call: TRBV4-2; d_call: .; j_call: TRBJ2-3; cdr3_aa: CASSPERNTDTQYF; cdr3_nt: TGTGCCAGCAGCCCGGAGAGAAACACAGATACGCAGTATTTT
clone_size: .; v_call: TRBV30; d_call: .; j_call: TRBJ1-1; cdr3_aa: CAWSSWGRKNTEAFF; cdr3_nt: TGTGCCTGGAGTAGTTGGGGACGTAAGAACACTGAAGCTTTCTTT
clone_size: .; v_call: TRBV29-1; d_call: .; j_call: TRBJ1-1; cdr3_aa: CSVRDSPITEAFF; cdr3_nt: TGCAGCGTTCGAGACAGTCCCATCACTGAAGCTTTCTTT
clone_size: .; v_call: TRBV6-1; d_call: TRBD1; j_call: TRBJ1-1; cdr3_aa: CASRAGTVNTEAFF; cdr3_nt: TGTGCCAGCAGGGCCGGGACAGTGAACACTGAAGCTTTCTTT
clone_size: .; v_call: TRBV6-6; d_call: .; j_call: TRBJ2-1; cdr3_aa: CAITGSHNEQFF; cdr3_nt: TGTGCCATAACAGGGTCCCACAATGAGCAGTTCTTC
clone_size: .; v_call: TRBV5-1; d_call: .; j_call: TRBJ1-2; cdr3_aa: CASSYDSRMRYTF; cdr3_nt: TGCGCCAGCAGCTATGACAGCCGAATGAGGTACACCTTC
clone_size: few; v_call: TRBV30; d_call: TRBD1; j_call: TRBJ1-1; cdr3_aa: CAWRVRGGSLRGTEAFF; cdr3_nt: TGTGCCTGGAGGGTTCGAGGGGGCAGTCTAAGGGGAACTGAAGCTTTCTTT
clone_size: few; v_call: TRBV28; d_call: .; j_call: TRBJ1-4; cdr3_aa: CASGGLEKLFF; cdr3_nt: TGTGCCAGCGGGGGGCTGGAAAAACTGTTTTTT
clone_size: .; v_call: TRBV5-1; d_call: TRBD2; j_call: TRBJ2-3; cdr3_aa: CASSFGGASTDTQYF; cdr3_nt: TGCGCCAGCAGCTTCGGGGGGGCTTCCACAGATACGCAGTATTTT
clone_size: .; v_call: TRBV6-6; d_call: .; j_call: TRBJ1-2; cdr3_aa: CASSDDRIDYGYTF; cdr3_nt: TGTGCCAGCAGTGACGACAGGATAGACTATGGCTACACCTTC
clone_size: few; v_call: TRBV6-5; d_call: TRBD1; j_call: TRBJ2-7; cdr3_aa: CASRRGTAYEQYF; cdr3_nt: TGTGCCAGCAGAAGAGGGACAGCCTACGAGCAGTACTTC
clone_size: .; v_call: TRBV7-2; d_call: .; j_call: TRBJ2-5; cdr3_aa: CASSLVLQETQYF; cdr3_nt: TGTGCCAGCAGCTTAGTACTGCAAGAGACCCAGTACTTC
clone_size: once; v_call: TRBV5-6; d_call: .; j_call: TRBJ2-1; cdr3_aa: CASSGPGPYSYNEQFF; cdr3_nt: TGTGCCAGCAGCGGTCCGGGACCCTACTCCTACAATGAGCAGTTCTTC
clone_size: .; v_call: TRBV25-1; d_call: TRBD1; j_call: TRBJ1-2; cdr3_aa: CASTGTGDLGYTF; cdr3_nt: TGTGCCAGCACCGGGACAGGGGATCTTGGCTACACCTTC
clone_size: .; v_call: TRBV5-1; d_call: TRBD1; j_call: TRBJ2-2; cdr3_aa: CASSPDRGLVFGELFF; cdr3_nt: TGCGCCAGCAGCCCTGACAGGGGCCTCGTTTTCGGGGAGCTGTTTTTT
clone_size: .; v_call: TRBV5-6; d_call: .; j_call: TRBJ2-4; cdr3_aa: CASSSVRGASQYF; cdr3_nt: TGTGCCAGCAGCTCCGTCCGGGGGGCAAGCCAGTACTTC
clone_size: .; v_call: TRBV9; d_call: .; j_call: TRBJ2-5; cdr3_aa: CASGGLSQETQYF; cdr3_nt: TGTGCCAGCGGGGGTCTATCCCAAGAGACCCAGTACTTC
clone_size: few; v_call: TRBV7-2; d_call: .; j_call: TRBJ1-2; cdr3_aa: CASSFGLGIAGPYGYTF; cdr3_nt: TGTGCCAGCAGCTTCGGGCTTGGGATAGCCGGGCCCTATGGCTACACCTTC
clone_size: .; v_call: TRBV27; d_call: TRBD1; j_call: TRBJ1-6; cdr3_aa: CASSKTGGAGNSPLHF; cdr3_nt: TGTGCCAGCAGTAAGACAGGGGGCGCGGGAAATTCACCCCTCCACTTT
clone_size: .; v_call: TRBV7-2; d_call: TRBD2; j_call: TRBJ2-2; cdr3_aa: CASSLGLAAPRTGELFF; cdr3_nt: TGTGCCAGCAGCTTAGGGCTAGCGGCCCCACGCACCGGGGAGCTGTTTTTT
clone_size: .; v_call: TRBV6-5; d_call: TRBD1; j_call: TRBJ1-2; cdr3_aa: CASSNRGQNYGYTF; cdr3_nt: TGTGCCAGCAGTAACAGGGGACAAAACTATGGCTACACCTTC
clone_size: .; v_call: TRBV7-9; d_call: .; j_call: TRBJ2-3; cdr3_aa: CASSPNLLARTDTQYF; cdr3_nt: TGTGCCAGCAGCCCCAATCTACTAGCTCGCACAGATACGCAGTATTTT
clone_size: .; v_call: TRBV5-6; d_call: .; j_call: TRBJ2-5; cdr3_aa: CASSSRHGTQYF; cdr3_nt: TGTGCCAGCAGCTCCAGACACGGGACCCAGTACTTC
clone_size: .; v_call: TRBV7-2; d_call: TRBD2; j_call: TRBJ2-5; cdr3_aa: CASSLGGSGKTQYF; cdr3_nt: TGTGCCAGCAGCTTAGGTGGTAGCGGGAAGACCCAGTACTTC
clone_size: .; v_call: TRBV5-1; d_call: .; j_call: TRBJ1-6; cdr3_aa: CASSFGTDYNSPLHF; cdr3_nt: TGCGCCAGCAGCTTTGGGACGGACTATAATTCACCCCTCCACTTT